This T cell receptor (beta chain) was sequenced for a study of blood T cell repertoires in COVID-19 (dated by TCRdb to the early 2020s). Concerning the study at large: Collaborator samples came from the United States, Italy and Spain and covered acute and convalescent phases of COVID-19. The prospective study material was composed of cDNA or gDNA derived from T cells, B-cell-depleted T cells, or PBMCs. Sample metadata almost always included a de-identified subject ID, COVID-19 status, age in years and sex. The repertoires were made available in a free public database intended to serve as a resource for research on the immune response to SARS-CoV-2. HLA class I and class II types, where available, came from metadata supplied by the sample provider rather than from assay-based typing. The dataset comprised deeply sampled blood TCRbeta repertoires from subjects exposed to, actively infected with, or recovered from COVID-19. The samples were drawn from two sources: the first 160 participants of the ongoing ImmuneRACE study, and some 1,300 subjects contributed by 6 global collaborators. Results and caveats for the whole study, not just this receptor: The quantity of clinical and demographic metadata differed by source and by participant and was supplied without curation.

TCRbeta CDR3 regions were amplified from genomic DNA by means of the immunoSEQ Assay, a bias-controlled multiplex PCR. For the original study's pipeline: Within the assay, amplification of reference gene primers was used to estimate how many nucleated cells each sample contained. To quantify the absolute abundance of each unique TCRbeta CDR3 rearrangement, sequence reads were collapsed and filtered. Productive Simpson clonality was computed per sample as the square root of Simpson's diversity index over productive rearrangements. Drawn from immuneACCESS, this table holds only the in-frame rearrangements with V and J called that TCRdb kept. Clones are partly lost; checked studies trace under half to an unresolved V gene and leave the rest unexplained. V, J and clone size reflect that table, while D and trimming were determined from the DNA. The sample table holds 91,000 or so clones, of which about 90% were seen once. The top ten clonotypes cover roughly 4% of the sample.

A remark on this clone: What this receptor recognizes is not known. No much larger clone is present one base from it, and per-base qualities are unavailable.

Whole blood was collected in K2EDTA tubes by collaborating institutions according to the institutions' own protocols. For TCRbeta analysis, collaborators shipped samples in one of three forms: frozen whole blood, isolated PBMCs, or DNA extracted from either of those sample types. CDR1 LNHDA and CDR2 SQIVND were looked up in the germline V gene (reference sequence). Germline trimming amounts to 4 bases on V and 2 bases on J, with 14 as the count of junction bases outside the gene matches. The CDR3 sequence holds 18 residues, the cysteine and phenylalanine included. The retained sequence is limited to the CDR3, 54 bases, with the frame set at the first base.

The sequence was obtained from a woman in her forties or fifties in a cohort sampled during active COVID-19. Sequenced: peripheral blood. The sequence is built from TRBV19 and TRBJ1-2; 9 central bases correspond to TRBD1. The DNA sequence is given as TGTGCCAGTAGTAAGGGAACCGTACAGGGGGCGGGCAACTATGGCTACACCTTC. This encodes CASSKGTVQGAGNYGYTF.